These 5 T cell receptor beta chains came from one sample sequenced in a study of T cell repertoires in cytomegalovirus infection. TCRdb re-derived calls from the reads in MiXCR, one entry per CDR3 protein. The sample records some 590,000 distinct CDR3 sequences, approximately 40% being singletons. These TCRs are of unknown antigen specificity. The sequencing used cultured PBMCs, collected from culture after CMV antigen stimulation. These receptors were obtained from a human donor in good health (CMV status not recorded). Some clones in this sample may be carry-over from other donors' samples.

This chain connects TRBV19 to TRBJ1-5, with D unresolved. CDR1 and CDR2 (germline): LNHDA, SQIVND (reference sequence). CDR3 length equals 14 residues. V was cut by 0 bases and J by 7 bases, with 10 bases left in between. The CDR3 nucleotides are TGTGCCAGTAGTATAGATCGAAGATCCCAGCCCCAGCATTTT. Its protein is CASSIDRRSQPQHF. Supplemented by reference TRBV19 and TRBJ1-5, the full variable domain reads DGGITQSPKYLFRKEGQNVTLSCEQNLNHDAMYWYRQDPGQGLRLIYYSQIVNDFQKGDIAEGYSVSREKKESFPLTVTSAQKNPTAFYLCASSIDRRSQPQHFGDGTRLSIL.

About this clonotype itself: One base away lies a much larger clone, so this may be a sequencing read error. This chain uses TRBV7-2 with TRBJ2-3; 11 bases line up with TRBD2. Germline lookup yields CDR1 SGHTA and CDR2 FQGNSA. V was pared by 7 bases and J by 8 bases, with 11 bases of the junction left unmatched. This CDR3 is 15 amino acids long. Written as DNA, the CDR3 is TGTGCCAGCACCGTTAGCGGGGGGGCAGGAGTTACGCAGTATTTT. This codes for CASTVSGGAGVTQYF.

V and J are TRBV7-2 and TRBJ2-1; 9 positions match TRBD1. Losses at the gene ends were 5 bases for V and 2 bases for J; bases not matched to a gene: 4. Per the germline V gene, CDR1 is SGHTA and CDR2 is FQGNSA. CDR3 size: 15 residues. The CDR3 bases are TGTGCCAGCAGCGCAGGGACAGGGACCTACAATGAGCAGTTCTTC. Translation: CASSAGTGTYNEQFF.

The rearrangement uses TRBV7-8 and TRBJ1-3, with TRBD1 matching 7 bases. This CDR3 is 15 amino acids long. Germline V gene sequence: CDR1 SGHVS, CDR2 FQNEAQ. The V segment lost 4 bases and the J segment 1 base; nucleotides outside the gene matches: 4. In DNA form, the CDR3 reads TGTGCCAGCAGCTCCGCGACAGGGTCTGGAAACACCATATATTTT. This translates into CASSSATGSGNTIYF. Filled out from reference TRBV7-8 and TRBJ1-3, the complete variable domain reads GAGVSQSPRYKVAKRGQDVALRCDPISGHVSLFWYQQALGQGPEFLTYFQNEAQLDKSGLPSDRFFAERPEGSVSTLKIQRTQQEDSAVYLCASSSATGSGNTIYFGEGSWLTVV.

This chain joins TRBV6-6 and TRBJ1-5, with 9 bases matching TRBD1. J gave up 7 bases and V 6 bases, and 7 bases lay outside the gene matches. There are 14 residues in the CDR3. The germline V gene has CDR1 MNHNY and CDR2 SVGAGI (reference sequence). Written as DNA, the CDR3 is TGTGCCAGCAGCGTTAGACAGGGGGGCCAGCCCCAGCATTTT. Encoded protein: CASSVRQGGQPQHF.